The present entry profiles one TCR beta chain with its context. The target antigen is unknown. Germline lookup yields CDR1 LNHNV and CDR2 YYDKDF (reference sequence). CDR3 length: 17 residues. The V gene end was trimmed by 3 bases and the J gene end by 8 bases; junction bases not matched to a gene: 13. All the people who gave samples were healthy bone marrow donors. The sample originates from a study of cytomegalovirus exposure and HLA in healthy donors. The PCR used 60 Vbeta and 13 Jbeta primers. Sequencing used immunoSEQ multiplex PCR; TCRdb keeps in-frame clones, though not all of them. Of 160,000 or so clones listed, about 80% were seen once; the top ten hold about 6.4%. Findings and caveats of the study: Accurate predictions that matched the HLA-A and HLA-B alleles of most subjects were reportedly made from TCR beta sequences. Testing in vitro showed three CMV-associated chains specific for CMV antigens. The authors enumerated some 160 TCR beta chains as linked to cytomegalovirus.

The sequencing input was PBMCs. The rearrangement uses TRBV15 and TRBJ1-4, with 9 bases identical to TRBD1. This TCR came from a man aged 35 to 55 in good health and CMV-seropositive. The CDR3, as DNA: TGTGCCACCAGCAGTCGACCGGGACAGGGAGGAAAAGAAAAACTGTTTTTT. Translation gives CATSSRPGQGGKEKLFF.